The 4 T cell receptor beta chains listed next were all sequenced from one sample in a study of cytomegalovirus exposure and HLA in healthy donors. Use of 60 Vbeta and 13 Jbeta primers characterized the PCR. Generated by immunoSEQ multiplex PCR, the TCRdb table keeps only in-frame clones and is missing some. The sample lists more than 140,000 clones; over 75% were seen once. Source material: PBMCs. These receptors all stem from a man between 25 and 39 years old in good health and CMV-seropositive.

This chain uses TRBV7-2 with TRBJ2-7; 10 nucleotides agree with TRBD1. The germline V gene encodes CDR1 SGHTA and CDR2 FQGNSA. V was pared by 6 bases and J by 6 bases, with 14 bases of the junction left unmatched. The CDR3 runs to 16 residues. CDR3 residues: CASRRIPGQGSSEQYF. The CDR3 nucleotides are TGTGCCAGCAGGAGGATTCCGGGACAGGGGAGCTCCGAGCAGTACTTC.

The chain carries TRBV2 and TRBJ2-1; D might be TRBD1 (7 bases). Germline V gives CDR1 SNHLY, CDR2 FYNNEI. The CDR3 runs 16 residues. With 10 bases removed from V and 2 bases from J, the gap between germline ends came to 21 bases. The DNA of the CDR3 is TGTGCCATCCGACCCCTGGAGGGGGCCGCCTACAATGAGCAGTTCTTC. Translation gives CAIRPLEGAAYNEQFF.

V and J are TRBV5-4 and TRBJ2-1; 7 bases agree with TRBD2. This CDR3 spans 13 amino acids. From germline, CDR1 is SGHNT and CDR2 YYREEE (reference sequence). Trimming removed 4 bases from V and 5 bases from J; junction bases left unmatched: 3. The CDR3 DNA sequence: TGTGCCAGCAGCCACCTAGCGGACAATGAGCAGTTCTTC. Translated, it gives CASSHLADNEQFF.

As concerns this clone: This same CDR3 is encoded by further DNA sequences in the sample. The CDR3 DNA is TGCGCCAGCAGCTTGGTAGCAGGGTCAGAGACCCAGTACTTC. Its translation is CASSLVAGSETQYF. J is TRBJ2-5 and V is TRBV5-1, with a possible D match to TRBD1 (5 bases). The CDR3 length is 14 residues. Per germline, CDR1 SGHRS and CDR2 YFSETQ. V was shortened by 0 bases and J by 4 bases, with 10 bases between the two germline ends.